The next 28 T cell receptor beta chains were all read from a single sample in a study of shared clonotypes between healthy human individuals. Here immunoSEQ multiplex PCR was the method, and the copy in TCRdb shows in-frame clones only, minus some. Of a few million clones in the sample, around 93% are singletons; the top ten hold 0.37%. Sequencing was performed on naive CD4+ T cells from PBMCs. Subset in this sample: CD45RA+ positively selected. The receptors here all came from a man younger than 30 in good health. Some clones in this sample may be carry-over from other donors' samples.

The rearrangement uses TRBV11-2 and TRBJ1-3; D unclear. V was trimmed by 2 bases and J by 0 bases, leaving 5 bases between them. This CDR3 comprises 14 residues. Germline loops: CDR1 SGHAT, CDR2 FQNNGV. The CDR3 coding sequence is TGTGCCAGCAGCTTATATCCCTCTGGAAACACCATATATTTT. Translating gives CASSLYPSGNTIYF.

J is TRBJ2-2 and V is TRBV30, with 7 nucleotides matching TRBD1. Germline loops: CDR1 GTSNPN, CDR2 SVGIG (reference sequence). The CDR3 spans 15 residues. With 3 bases clipped from V and 4 bases from J, the junction kept 8 bases outside the gene matches. For the CDR3, the DNA is TGTGCCTGGAGCTTAGGGACAGTTCCCACCGGGGAGCTGTTTTTT. It codes for CAWSLGTVPTGELFF.

The rearrangement links TRBV28 to TRBJ1-1, with no clear D. V was clipped by 1 base and J by 6 bases, with 12 bases between them. The germline V gene encodes CDR1 MDHEN and CDR2 SYDVKM. The CDR3 covers 14 residues. CDR3 nucleotides: TGTGCCAGCAGTTTATCGGCAGGAGTCGCTGAAGCTTTCTTT. This sequence encodes CASSLSAGVAEAFF.

This chain joins TRBV6-5 and TRBJ2-5; a weak D match, TRBD2 (6 bases). Deletions cut 0 bases from V and 5 bases from J, with 16 bases between. The CDR3 is 16 residues long. Germline CDR1 MNHEY, CDR2 SVGAGI. In nucleotides, the CDR3 is TGTGCCAGCAGTTACTCGATTACGGGGGTGAGGGAGACCCAGTACTTC. Amino acids: CASSYSITGVRETQYF.

In regard to this clone: This sample also contains other DNA sequences that code for the same CDR3. The CDR3 reads CASSVSSSYNEQFF. CDR3 in DNA: TGTGCCAGCAGCGTTTCTAGCTCCTACAATGAGCAGTTCTTC. The chain combines TRBV9 with TRBJ2-1; no definite D call. V dropped 2 bases and J dropped 0 bases, with 6 bases sitting between them. CDR1 and CDR2 from the germline V gene are SGDLS and YYNGEE. The CDR3 is made up of 14 amino acids. The full variable domain, in which reference TRBV9 and TRBJ2-1 provide the parts outside the CDR3, is DSGVTQTPKHLITATGQRVTLRCSPRSGDLSVYWYQQSLDQGLQFLIQYYNGEERAKGNILERFSAQQFPDLHSELNLSSLELGDSALYFCASSVSSSYNEQFFGPGTRLTVL.

The chain joins TRBV30 to TRBJ2-7; TRBD2 might be the D (6 bases). This CDR3 has 12 amino acids. V gave up 2 bases and J gave up 3 bases, with 8 bases separating them. Germline lookup yields CDR1 GTSNPN and CDR2 SVGIG (reference sequence). As DNA, the CDR3 is TGTGCCTGGAGTATCGGGAGCTACGAGCAGTACTTC. Translation gives CAWSIGSYEQYF.

The V call is TRBV7-9, the J call TRBJ2-5; the match to TRBD2 covers 13 bases. CDR3 length: 18 amino acids. V trimming: 5 bases; J trimming: 5 bases; junction bases outside the gene matches: 14. Germline CDR1 is SEHNR and CDR2 is FQNEAQ (reference sequence). The CDR3 DNA reads as TGTGCCAGCAGCCCGCGGACTAGCGGGAGCCTAAGAGGGGAGACCCAGTACTTC. Its translation is CASSPRTSGSLRGETQYF.

The chain has TRBV10-2 and TRBJ2-7; D gene ambiguous. Germline values: CDR1 WSHSY, CDR2 SAAADI. V was trimmed by 10 bases and J by 3 bases, leaving 10 bases between them. This CDR3 has 11 amino acids. The CDR3 here is CATRWNYEQYF. DNA of the CDR3: TGCGCCACCAGATGGAACTACGAGCAGTACTTC.

CDR3 coding DNA: TGCGCCAGCAGTCCTGCCTGGGCAGGGGCTTCCTACGAGCAGTACTTC. Translating it yields CASSPAWAGASYEQYF. V usage is TRBV23-1 and J usage is TRBJ2-7; a weak D match, TRBD1 (6 bases). TRBV23-1 belongs to the ORF category, with a function that is uncertain. This CDR3 spans 16 amino acids. Between the trimmed V and J ends, which lost 4 bases and 1 base, there was a span of 17 bases.

This clone was found once. The chain recombines TRBV5-8 with TRBJ2-7; 9 nucleotides agree with TRBD2. J was trimmed by 3 bases and V by 0 bases; bases with no gene match: 4. Germline CDR1 and CDR2: SGHTS and YDEGEE. The CDR3 length is 15 residues. CDR3 in amino acids: CASSLGLADFYEQYF. The CDR3 DNA reads as TGTGCCAGCAGCTTGGGACTAGCGGATTTCTACGAGCAGTACTTC.

The chain couples TRBV5-1 to TRBJ1-3; D is perhaps TRBD1 (5 bases). Trimming took 1 base from V and 4 from J, leaving 9 bases between them. The CDR3 is 14 residues long. Germline V lookup: CDR1 SGHRS, CDR2 YFSETQ. Written as DNA, the CDR3 is TGCGCCAGCAGCTTGACGGGACTCGGAAACACCATATATTTT. Protein sequence: CASSLTGLGNTIYF. The full variable domain, its missing parts supplied by reference TRBV5-1 and TRBJ1-3, is KAGVTQTPRYLIKTRGQQVTLSCSPISGHRSVSWYQQTPGQGLQFLFEYFSETQRNKGNFPGRFSGRQFSNSRSEMNVSTLELGDSALYLCASSLTGLGNTIYFGEGSWLTVV.

The chain joins TRBV27 to TRBJ1-1; 7 bases are shared with TRBD1. Germline loops: CDR1 MNHEY, CDR2 SMNVEV (reference sequence). Unmatched junction bases numbered 7, after V lost 8 bases and J lost 1 base. The CDR3 extends over 14 amino acids. The CDR3 DNA is TGTGCCAGCCGCGCGGACAGGCCGAACACTGAAGCTTTCTTT. Translated: CASRADRPNTEAFF.

CDR3 sequence: CASSARTAYGYTF. CDR3 sequence (DNA): TGTGCCAGCAGCGCCCGGACAGCCTATGGCTACACCTTC. The chain recombines TRBV9 with TRBJ1-2; tentative D call: TRBD1 (6 bases). With 3 bases removed from V and 4 bases from J, the gap between germline ends came to 10 bases. CDR3 length equals 13 residues. The germline CDR1 and CDR2 sequences are SGDLS and YYNGEE.

The rearrangement joins TRBV5-5 to TRBJ2-7, with 8 bases aligning to TRBD1. The V segment lost 6 bases and the J segment 0 bases; nucleotides outside the gene matches: 8. The CDR3 contains 15 residues. Germline assignment: CDR1 SGHKS and CDR2 YYEKEE (reference sequence). The CDR3 coding sequence is TGTGCCAGCATGTTCCAGGGGGCTGGCTCCTACGAGCAGTACTTC. It is translated as CASMFQGAGSYEQYF.

In its sample, this clone was seen a few times. This rearrangement joins TRBV7-9 to TRBJ1-1; 7 positions match TRBD1. Germline V CDR1 and CDR2: SEHNR, FQNEAQ (reference sequence). This CDR3 is 13 amino acids long. V lost 5 bases to trimming and J lost 9 bases; unmatched junction nucleotides: 9. In nucleotides, the CDR3 is TGTGCCAGCAGCCAAATCGACAGGGCTCAAGCTTTCTTT. Its translation is CASSQIDRAQAFF.

The DNA for the CDR3 is TGTGCCAGCAGTACTCAACGGACAGGGGGCGTGGATGGCTACACCTTC. Its protein is CASSTQRTGGVDGYTF. This rearrangement joins TRBV28 to TRBJ1-2; 11 bases fit TRBD1. Trimming removed 5 bases from V and 6 bases from J; junction bases left unmatched: 11. This CDR3 comprises 16 residues. CDR1 MDHEN and CDR2 SYDVKM come from the germline V gene.

The chain employs TRBV9 and TRBJ2-1; the D gene could be TRBD1 or TRBD2 (5 bases each). The CDR3 covers 18 residues. Germline CDR1 reads SGDLS; CDR2 reads YYNGEE. V lost 3 bases and J 4 bases, leaving 23 bases between the germline ends. The CDR3 spells CASSGPGPGQGRYNEQFF. For the CDR3, the DNA is TGTGCCAGCAGCGGTCCGGGGCCTGGGCAAGGGCGATACAATGAGCAGTTCTTC. Supplemented by reference TRBV9 and TRBJ2-1, the full variable domain reads DSGVTQTPKHLITATGQRVTLRCSPRSGDLSVYWYQQSLDQGLQFLIQYYNGEERAKGNILERFSAQQFPDLHSELNLSSLELGDSALYFCASSGPGPGQGRYNEQFFGPGTRLTVL.

This clone appeared once. V is TRBV5-6 and J is TRBJ2-2, with D possibly being TRBD1 (6 bases). Germline CDR1 SGHDT, CDR2 YYEEEE. The CDR3 is 16 residues long. The V and J ends lost 4 bases and 4 bases respectively, with 17 bases between them. CDR3 in DNA: TGTGCCAGCAGCCCGTTACAGGGTTGGTTCACCGGGGAGCTGTTTTTT. It yields the protein CASSPLQGWFTGELFF.

This clone appeared a single time. This specimen includes other DNA sequences encoding the same CDR3. The chain has TRBV28 and TRBJ2-7, with 14 bases identical to TRBD2. The V gene's germline CDR1 is MDHEN and CDR2 SYDVKM. This CDR3 spans 15 amino acids. The J segment lost 1 base and the V segment lost 5 bases, leaving 1 base of the junction unmatched. CDR3 coding DNA: TGTGCCAGCAGTGGACTAGCGGGAGGATCCTACGAGCAGTACTTC. This codes for CASSGLAGGSYEQYF. Full variable domain (remainder filled in from reference TRBV28 and TRBJ2-7): DVKVTQSSRYLVKRTGEKVFLECVQDMDHENMFWYRQDPGLGLRLIYFSYDVKMKEKGDIPEGYSVSREKKERFSLILESASTNQTSMYLCASSGLAGGSYEQYFGPGTRLTVT.

The gene calls are TRBV19 and TRBJ1-5, with 7 positions matching TRBD1. J gave up 6 bases and V 4 bases, and 6 bases lay outside the gene matches. Germline V CDR1 and CDR2: LNHDA, SQIVND (reference sequence). CDR3 length equals 14 residues. As DNA, the CDR3 is TGTGCCAGTAGTACCCGACAGGGAGGTCAGCCCCAGCATTTT. Amino acid sequence: CASSTRQGGQPQHF.

The rearrangement joins TRBV6-1 to TRBJ1-2; D gene unclear. This CDR3 has 13 residues. V lost 8 bases and J lost 5, with 15 bases in between. Germline V lookup: CDR1 MNHNS, CDR2 SASEGT. The CDR3 loop is CASEVSSPYGYTF. CDR3 in DNA: TGTGCCAGCGAGGTATCTTCCCCATATGGCTACACCTTC.

The rearrangement joins TRBV5-1 to TRBJ1-2, with no clear D. The CDR3 is made up of 15 amino acids. Germline CDR1 SGHRS, CDR2 YFSETQ. V was clipped by 0 bases and J by 9 bases, with 18 bases between them. CDR3 in amino acids: CASSLEQMGVRRYTF. The CDR3 DNA is TGCGCCAGCAGCTTGGAGCAGATGGGAGTTCGGCGCTACACCTTC.

The CDR3 bases are TGTGCCAGCAGTTTAGACTTACTAGCGGGAAACACCGGGGAGCTGTTTTTT. Translation: CASSLDLLAGNTGELFF. The V call is TRBV28, the J call TRBJ2-2; 10 nucleotides match TRBD2. Germline V lookup: CDR1 MDHEN, CDR2 SYDVKM. The CDR3 is made up of 17 amino acids. V dropped 2 bases and J dropped 2; count of bases not matched to a gene: 5.

The chain is built from TRBV27 and TRBJ2-1; D is possibly TRBD2 (6 bases). V shed 5 bases and J shed 2 bases, with 16 bases lying between them. Germline V CDR1 and CDR2: MNHEY, SMNVEV (reference sequence). The CDR3 has 16 amino acids. This chain's CDR3 is CASSARGGATYNEQFF. CDR3 DNA sequence: TGTGCCAGCAGTGCCCGCGGCGGGGCAACCTACAATGAGCAGTTCTTC.

Only one count was recorded for this clone. The chain recombines TRBV15 with TRBJ2-2; no reliable D call. The CDR3 loop spans 13 amino acids. V lost 3 bases and J lost 6, with 8 bases in between. CDR1 is LNHNV, CDR2 YYDKDF, per germline (reference sequence). In DNA form, the CDR3 reads TGTGCCACCAGCAGTGGATACGCCGGGGAGCTGTTTTTT. This gives the protein CATSSGYAGELFF.

The chain links TRBV5-4 to TRBJ1-2; D gene unclear. This CDR3 contains 12 residues. Germline-derived CDR1 and CDR2 are SGHNT and YYREEE (reference sequence). With 0 bases removed from V and 6 bases from J, the gap between germline ends came to 6 bases. CDR3 in DNA: TGTGCCAGCAGCTTGGACAGCCATGGCTACACCTTC. Its protein product is CASSLDSHGYTF.

Here the CDR3 DNA reads TGCGCCAGCAGACCGGGACAGGCCTCCTATGGCTACACCTTC. This encodes CASRPGQASYGYTF. The V call is TRBV5-1, the J call TRBJ1-2; 8 bases map to TRBD1. Germline-derived CDR1 and CDR2 are SGHRS and YFSETQ. Unmatched junction bases numbered 7, after V lost 5 bases and J lost 4 bases. The CDR3 runs to 14 residues.

The V call is TRBV10-3, the J call TRBJ2-1, with 14 positions matching TRBD2. The length of the CDR3 is 20 residues. V was clipped by 0 bases and J by 0 bases; unmatched bases: 7. The germline V gene encodes CDR1 ENHRY and CDR2 SYGVKD. CDR3 sequence (DNA): TGTGCCATCAGTGAGTCGTCGGGGACTAGCGGGAGAGTCTCCTACAATGAGCAGTTCTTC. Encoded protein: CAISESSGTSGRVSYNEQFF.